This T cell receptor (beta chain) was observed in a study of T cells in tuberculosis. V was cut by 4 bases and J by 10 bases, with 13 bases left in between. Germline CDR1 is MDHEN and CDR2 is SYDVKM. The CDR3 sequence is 13 residues long. Assay: immunoSEQ multiplex PCR; the TCRdb copy retains only in-frame clones and omits some. The sample records about 43,000 clones, about 94% being singletons. The gene calls are TRBV28 and TRBJ2-2; possibly TRBD2 for D (7 bases). The sequence was obtained from a donor aged 10-29 years with latent tuberculosis or without tuberculosis infection. Some clones in this sample may be carry-over from other donors' samples. The sample taken for sequencing was PBMCs. CDR3 sequence reads: CASSSRGAKELFF. In nucleotides, the CDR3 is TGTGCCAGCAGTTCCCGGGGGGCGAAGGAGCTGTTTTTT.